The clone carrying this T cell receptor beta chain was found a few times. There are 17 residues in the CDR3. The data stem from a study of blood T cell repertoires in COVID-19. Per the original methods: The assay estimated nucleated cells by amplifying reference gene primers. Only in-frame clones appear in the TCRdb table, and some are missing; sequencing was by immunoSEQ multiplex PCR. That table supplies the V and J calls and clone size; D and trimming were determined from the DNA. The table shows tens of thousands of clones, with 80% to 90% occurring only once. J is TRBJ1-1 and V is TRBV12-2; the table's D call of TRBD1 was not tested on the DNA. TRBV12-2 is flagged as a pseudogene. Sequenced sample: peripheral blood. This clonotype was obtained from a man between 50 and 59 years old with active COVID-19. The CDR3 sequence is CASRPGTGGTVGTEAFF. CDR3 nucleotides: TGTGCAAGTCGCCCAGGGACAGGGGGTACCGTGGGCACTGAAGCTTTCTTT.